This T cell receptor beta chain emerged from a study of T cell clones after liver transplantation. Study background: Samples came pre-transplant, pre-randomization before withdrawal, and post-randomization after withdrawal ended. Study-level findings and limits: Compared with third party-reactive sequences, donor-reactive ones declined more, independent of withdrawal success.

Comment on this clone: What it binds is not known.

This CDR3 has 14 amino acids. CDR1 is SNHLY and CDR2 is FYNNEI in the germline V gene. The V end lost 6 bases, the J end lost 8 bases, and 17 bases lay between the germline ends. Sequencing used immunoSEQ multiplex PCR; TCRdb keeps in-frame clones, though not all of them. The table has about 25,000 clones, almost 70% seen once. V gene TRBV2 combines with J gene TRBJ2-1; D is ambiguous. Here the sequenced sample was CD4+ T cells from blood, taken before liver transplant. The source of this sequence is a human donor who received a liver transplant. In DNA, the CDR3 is TGTGCCAGCAGGCGGTTGGGTCCTAAGGATGAGCAGTTCTTC. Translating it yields CASRRLGPKDEQFF. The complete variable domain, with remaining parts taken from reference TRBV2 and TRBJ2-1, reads EPEVTQTPSHQVTQMGQEVILRCVPISNHLYFYWYRQILGQKVEFLVSFYNNEISEKSEIFDDQFSVERPDGSNFTLKIRSTKLEDSAMYFCASRRLGPKDEQFFGPGTRLTVL.